Only a few counts were recorded for the clone carrying this T cell receptor beta chain. What it binds is not known. Germline V gives CDR1 DFQATT, CDR2 SNEGSKA (reference sequence). The trim removed 2 bases at V and 4 bases at J, leaving 8 bases unmatched. This CDR3 region has 15 residues. These data come from a study of response to subunit inactivated influenza vaccine. The study, taken as a whole, reports: The authors proposed limited new T cell recruitment per seasonal influenza vaccination.

TCRdb re-derived calls from the RT-PCR reads in MiXCR, one entry per CDR3 protein. Seen here are around 200,000 distinct CDR3 sequences, approximately 8.7% observed once, and the top ten hold about 11%. The sample was non-naive T cells sorted from PBMCs, taken on the day of vaccination. The chain employs TRBV20-1 and TRBJ1-5; 7 nucleotides agree with TRBD1. This sequence originates from a middle-aged man who received an inactivated influenza vaccine. This chain's CDR3 is CSARYRGAENQPQHF. The CDR3 nucleotides are TGCAGTGCTAGATACAGGGGCGCGGAGAATCAGCCCCAGCATTTT.